The 24 T cell receptor beta chains in this list originate from one sample, sequenced in a study of GPR56 and killer-like receptors on CD4 memory cells. TCRdb re-called the reads and gives one entry per CDR3 protein, without DNA. This repertoire includes 2,500 to 4,000 distinct CDR3 sequences. Sorting by FACS used killer cell lectin-like receptor and GPR56 expression to define five CD4+ populations. The sequencing input was memory CD4+ T cells from blood. These receptor sequences come from a human donor in good health.

Here the CDR3 reads CSALLGGAGEKLFF. The V gene is TRBV29-1, the J gene TRBJ1-4; TCRdb picks TRBD1, but there is no DNA to check that call. The germline V gene encodes CDR1 SQVTM and CDR2 ANQGSEA. This CDR3 has 14 residues.

This chain joins TRBV12-3 or TRBV12-4 and TRBJ1-1. The CDR3 loop spans 14 amino acids. This chain's CDR3 is CASSKGRLNTEAFF.

V usage is TRBV9 and J usage is TRBJ1-4; no DNA is available, so the TRBD1 call from TCRdb remains unchecked. There are 15 residues in the CDR3. From germline, CDR1 is SGDLS and CDR2 YYNGEE. CDR3 residues: CASSGAGQGNEKLFF.

V gene TRBV6-5 combines with J gene TRBJ2-1; without DNA, the TCRdb call of TRBD1 cannot be checked. The CDR3 covers 14 residues. Germline V gene sequence: CDR1 MNHEY, CDR2 SVGAGI. The CDR3 is CASSQGAVYNEQFF.

This rearrangement joins TRBV6-1 to TRBJ2-2; TCRdb returns TRBD2, unconfirmable since there is no DNA. Germline assignment: CDR1 MNHNS and CDR2 SASEGT. The CDR3 has 18 residues. CDR3 loop: CASSEEPSGGGYTGELFF.

The J gene is TRBJ1-1, the V gene TRBV18; the TCRdb D gene call, TRBD1, has no DNA to confirm it. CDR1 and CDR2 from the germline V gene are KGHSH and LQKENI. The length of the CDR3 is 13 residues. The CDR3 sequence is CATSGQEQTEAFF.

The chain has TRBV20-1 and TRBJ2-7; the D call of TRBD1 rests on TCRdb alone, since no DNA is present to check it. The CDR3 runs to 14 residues. CDR1 DFQATT and CDR2 SNEGSKA come from the germline V gene (reference sequence). CDR3 residues: CSARSPGLVYEQYF.

The J gene is TRBJ2-1, the V gene TRBV18; the TRBD1 assignment by TCRdb is unverifiable without DNA. This CDR3 is 12 amino acids long. Per germline, CDR1 KGHSH and CDR2 LQKENI. CDR3 loop: CASSTGQGEQFF.

Considering frequency, this clonotype is medium-sized. The gene calls are TRBV27 and TRBJ1-2; TCRdb outputs TRBD1, but without DNA this stays unchecked. The CDR3 loop spans 13 amino acids. Germline V gene sequence: CDR1 MNHEY, CDR2 SMNVEV (reference sequence). This chain's CDR3 is CASSLGQGVGYTF.

The V call is TRBV12-3 or TRBV12-4, the J call TRBJ1-2. The CDR3 is 14 amino acids. CDR3 amino acids: CASSLRPSGYGYTF.

V gene TRBV7-2 combines with J gene TRBJ2-2; TCRdb's D call, TRBD1, is unchecked because there is no DNA. This CDR3 comprises 16 residues. Per germline, CDR1 SGHTA and CDR2 FQGNSA. The CDR3 reads CASSRDSGGGTGELFF.

The rearrangement uses TRBV11-3 and TRBJ2-2. The germline V gene has CDR1 SGHNT and CDR2 YENEEA. The CDR3 runs to 13 residues. The CDR3 protein is CASSRSLDGELFF.

The rearrangement links TRBV20-1 to TRBJ2-2; the TCRdb call, TRBD2, lacks DNA for checking. Germline assignment: CDR1 DFQATT and CDR2 SNEGSKA (reference sequence). This CDR3 region has 16 residues. CDR3: CSARAGTSSSPGELFF.

The rearrangement joins TRBV4-3 to TRBJ2-1. Germline V gene lookup returns CDR1 LGHNA and CDR2 YSLEER. The CDR3 has 13 amino acids. This CDR3 reads CASSQGLYNEQFF.

The chain employs TRBV7-3 and TRBJ2-5. CDR3 length: 13 amino acids. CDR1 SGHTA and CDR2 FQGTGA come from the germline V gene. This chain's CDR3 is CASSLREGETQYF.

Considering frequency, this clonotype is medium-sized. The chain joins TRBV15 to TRBJ2-1; the D call from TCRdb, TRBD1, cannot be confirmed without DNA. CDR1 is LNHNV, CDR2 YYDKDF, per germline (reference sequence). The CDR3 is 15 residues long. The chain's CDR3 is CATSNGDRGYNEQFF.

V and J are TRBV20-1 and TRBJ2-3; absent DNA, TCRdb's TRBD1 call cannot be checked. Germline assignment: CDR1 DFQATT and CDR2 SNEGSKA (reference sequence). This CDR3 has 18 amino acids. CDR3 protein: CSARSPLPGLAGAPSQYF.

The chain links TRBV6-1 to TRBJ2-1; the D call of TRBD1 rests on TCRdb alone, since no DNA is present to check it. CDR1 is MNHNS and CDR2 is SASEGT in the germline V gene. This CDR3 contains 14 residues. This CDR3 is CASSDRGQWHEQFF.

CDR3: CASSSPRDRANEQFF. The V and J genes are TRBV7-3 and TRBJ2-1; with no DNA, the TCRdb D assignment of TRBD1 cannot be verified. The CDR3 covers 15 residues. The germline gives CDR1 SGHTA, CDR2 FQGTGA.

Measured by frequency, this clonotype is large. V and J are TRBV19 and TRBJ2-3; TCRdb selects TRBD1, and the lack of DNA leaves this call unchecked. This CDR3 region has 15 residues. Germline CDR1 reads LNHDA; CDR2 reads SQIVND (reference sequence). CDR3 sequence reads: CASSIGDTRTDTQYF.

According to its frequency, this clonotype is medium-sized. The genes are TRBV6-5 and TRBJ2-1; the TCRdb D gene call, TRBD2, has no DNA to confirm it. There are 15 residues in the CDR3. CDR1 is MNHEY and CDR2 is SVGAGI in the germline V gene. The CDR3 here is CASRRTRAGGGEQFF.

This clonotype is called medium-sized based on its frequency. CDR3 protein: CASSEGRAPQPQHF. V usage is TRBV6-1 and J usage is TRBJ1-5. The CDR3 is 14 residues long. Germline V gene sequence: CDR1 MNHNS, CDR2 SASEGT.

The chain joins TRBV9 to TRBJ2-2; with no DNA, the TCRdb D assignment of TRBD1 cannot be verified. This CDR3 is built from 16 residues. CDR1 and CDR2 (germline): SGDLS, YYNGEE. The CDR3 is CASSLSRGQNTGELFF.

J is TRBJ2-1 and V is TRBV4-2; checking the TCRdb D call of TRBD1 is not possible without DNA. Germline V lookup: CDR1 LGHNA, CDR2 YNFKEQ. This CDR3 has 14 amino acids. The CDR3 reads CASSRRTDYNEQFF.